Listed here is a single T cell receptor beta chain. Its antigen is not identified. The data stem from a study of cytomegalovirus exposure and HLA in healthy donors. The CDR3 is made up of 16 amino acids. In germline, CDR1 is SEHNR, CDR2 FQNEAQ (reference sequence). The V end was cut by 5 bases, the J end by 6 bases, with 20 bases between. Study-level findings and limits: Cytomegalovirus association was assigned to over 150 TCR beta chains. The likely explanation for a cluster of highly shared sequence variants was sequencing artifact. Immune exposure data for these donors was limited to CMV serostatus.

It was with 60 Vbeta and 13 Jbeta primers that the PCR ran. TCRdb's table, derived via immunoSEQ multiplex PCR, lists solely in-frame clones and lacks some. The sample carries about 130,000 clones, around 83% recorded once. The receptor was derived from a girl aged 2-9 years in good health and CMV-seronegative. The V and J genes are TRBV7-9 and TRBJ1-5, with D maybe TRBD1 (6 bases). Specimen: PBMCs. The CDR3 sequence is CASSLEGGGDRQPQHF. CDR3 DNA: TGTGCCAGCAGCCTGGAGGGGGGAGGGGATCGTCAGCCCCAGCATTTT.